Listed below are T cell receptor beta chains from one sample, sequenced in a study of cytomegalovirus exposure and HLA in healthy donors. Data came from immunoSEQ multiplex PCR; TCRdb stores just in-frame clones and leaves some out. The data hold fewer than 200,000 clones, with approximately 70% observed a single time. The sample consisted of PBMCs. The receptors stem from a woman aged 25 to 45 in good health and CMV-seronegative. Both conserved end residues are part of each CDR3. The D gene is left open where the match is weak. Rows may omit the clone size; those that give it use once, few, many or a size class.

abundance | j_gene | v_gene | d_gene | CDR3nt | CDR3aa
- | TRBJ2-7 | TRBV25-1 | TRBD1 | TGTGCCAGCAGTGATCCTTCGAACAGGGGCACCTACGAGCAGTACTTC | CASSDPSNRGTYEQYF
- | TRBJ1-1 | TRBV11-2 | TRBD1 | TGTGCCAGCAGCTACTTATTAGGGACAGAGAAGCCGAACACTGAAGCTTTCTTT | CASSYLLGTEKPNTEAFF
- | TRBJ1-5 | TRBV29-1 | - | TGCAGCGCCGCCCCTTGGGACAAGAATAGCAATCAGCCCCAGCATTTT | CSAAPWDKNSNQPQHF
- | TRBJ2-1 | TRBV5-1 | TRBD1 | TGCGCCAGCAGCTTGGCCAGTACAGGGGCGGGCAATGAGCAGTTCTTC | CASSLASTGAGNEQFF
- | TRBJ2-7 | TRBV15 | TRBD1 | TGTGCCACCAGCAGAGATGGCCTCTCCTGGGGGACAGGTAACGAGCAGTACTTC | CATSRDGLSWGTGNEQYF
- | TRBJ2-7 | TRBV5-4 | - | TGTGCCAGCAGCTTGGGTTCTCGAGGCGGGTACGAGCAGTACTTC | CASSLGSRGGYEQYF
- | TRBJ1-1 | TRBV5-1 | TRBD1 | TGCGCCAGCAGCCTTGGGACAGGGGAGACTGAAGCTTTCTTT | CASSLGTGETEAFF
few | TRBJ1-3 | TRBV2 | - | TGTGCCAGCACCTCATACACAGGCAGGGGCTCTGGAAACACCATATATTTT | CASTSYTGRGSGNTIYF
- | TRBJ2-5 | TRBV7-9 | - | TGTGCCAGCAGCCCGGACAGAGGCCAAGAGACCCAGTACTTC | CASSPDRGQETQYF
- | TRBJ2-3 | TRBV9 | TRBD1 | TGTGCCAGCAGCGTAGGGGTCAGGGGGATTACAGATACGCAGTATTTT | CASSVGVRGITDTQYF
- | TRBJ2-7 | TRBV4-1 | - | TGCGCCAGCAGCCAAGGACAGCCGCCGAAACAGTACTTC | CASSQGQPPKQYF
- | TRBJ1-5 | TRBV19 | - | TGTGCCAGTAGATACTCCAAAGTGAGGAAGGTACTCGATCAGCCCCAGCATTTT | CASRYSKVRKVLDQPQHF
- | TRBJ2-2 | TRBV7-8 | - | TGTGCCAGCAGCTTAGAGCGGTGGGGGCCGGAATCCGGGGAGCTGTTTTTT | CASSLERWGPESGELFF
- | TRBJ2-7 | TRBV10-1 | TRBD2 | TGCGCCAGCAGTGAAGTAGCGGGGGCCCCCTACGAGCAGTACTTC | CASSEVAGAPYEQYF
- | TRBJ1-1 | TRBV11-2 | - | TGTGCCAGCAGCTCCCCAGGCAGAAGGATTGATCAAGCTTTCTTT | CASSSPGRRIDQAFF
- | TRBJ2-3 | TRBV6-5 | - | TGTGCCAGCACCCCAATCCTAGGGGCCACAGATACGCAGTATTTT | CASTPILGATDTQYF
few | TRBJ1-4 | TRBV19 | TRBD1 | TGTGCCAGTAGTAGGACAGGGGGGAATGAAAAACTGTTTTTT | CASSRTGGNEKLFF
- | TRBJ2-3 | TRBV4-1 | - | TGCGCCAGCAGCCGTCTAGCCAGGATGGACACAGATACGCAGTATTTT | CASSRLARMDTDTQYF
- | TRBJ1-2 | TRBV6-1 | TRBD1 | TGTGCCAGCAGTCAGGACAGGGGGAACTATGGCTACACCTTC | CASSQDRGNYGYTF
few | TRBJ2-4 | TRBV7-9 | TRBD1 | TGTGCCAGCAGGGACGGACAGGCCGAAAACATTCAGTACTTC | CASRDGQAENIQYF
once | TRBJ1-6 | TRBV27 | TRBD1 | TGTGCCAGCAGACCTCAGGGGGAATATAATTCACCCCTCCACTTT | CASRPQGEYNSPLHF
- | TRBJ1-1 | TRBV5-1 | - | TGCGCCAGCAGCCCGACAGGTCCGAACACTGAAGCTTTCTTT | CASSPTGPNTEAFF
- | TRBJ2-5 | TRBV28 | TRBD2 | TGTGCCAGCAGTTTGTTGGGGGGGCAAGAGACCCAGTACTTC | CASSLLGGQETQYF
- | TRBJ2-7 | TRBV7-6 | - | TGTGCCAGCAGCCCACAACAGGGAAGGGGCTACGAGCAGTACTTC | CASSPQQGRGYEQYF
few | TRBJ2-1 | TRBV6-4 | - | TGTGCCAGCAGTGACTCGTCTAGGCATGAGCAGTTCTTC | CASSDSSRHEQFF
- | TRBJ2-5 | TRBV7-3 | TRBD2 | TGTGCCAGCAGCCCCCATGGCGGAGCCGGGACTAGCGGGATTACCCAGTACTTC | CASSPHGGAGTSGITQYF
- | TRBJ2-1 | TRBV9 | TRBD2 | TGTGCCAGCAGCGCGAACCCACTAGCGGGGGGGCCGTCGTACAATGAGCAGTTCTTC | CASSANPLAGGPSYNEQFF
- | TRBJ2-5 | TRBV18 | - | TGTGCCAGCTCACGGGACTCGGAGACCCAGTACTTC | CASSRDSETQYF
- | TRBJ1-1 | TRBV28 | - | TGTGCCAGCAGTTTATTAGGACTGAGAACAGTGAACACTGAAGCTTTCTTT | CASSLLGLRTVNTEAFF
once | TRBJ2-2 | TRBV5-1 | TRBD1 | TGCGCCAGCAGGAAACCAGGGGGCCCCGGGGAGCTGTTTTTT | CASRKPGGPGELFF
- | TRBJ2-2 | TRBV5-1 | TRBD1 | TGCGCCAGCAGCTTGGGGGACAGCGGAATCACCGGGGAGCTGTTTTTT | CASSLGDSGITGELFF
few | TRBJ1-1 | TRBV9 | - | TGTGCCAGCAGCGTATCAGGGGATGACACTGAAGCTTTCTTT | CASSVSGDDTEAFF
- | TRBJ2-5 | TRBV19 | TRBD2 | TGTGCCAGTAGTAGCGGGAGGGCCGTGAAGACCCAGTACTTC | CASSSGRAVKTQYF
- | TRBJ2-1 | TRBV10-1 | - | TGCGCCAGCAGTGAGGCCCGGGTTCTTTCCAACAATGAGCAGTTCTTC | CASSEARVLSNNEQFF
- | TRBJ2-1 | TRBV27 | TRBD2 | TGTGCCAGCAGTTTATCTCTAGCGGGGTTTGGTGAGCAGTTCTTC | CASSLSLAGFGEQFF
- | TRBJ2-7 | TRBV6-5 | TRBD1 | TGTGCCAGCAACCCTCCGGGACAGGGATACGAGCAGTACTTC | CASNPPGQGYEQYF
- | TRBJ2-2 | TRBV30 | - | TGTGCCTGGGGCTCGAACACCGGGGAGCTGTTTTTT | CAWGSNTGELFF
- | TRBJ2-1 | TRBV7-8 | TRBD2 | TGTGCCAGCAGCCAATGGGGACTAGCATTTACCAATGAGCAGTTCTTC | CASSQWGLAFTNEQFF
- | TRBJ2-7 | TRBV10-3 | TRBD1 | TGTGCCATCAGTGAGGGGGACAGGGGACACTACGAGCAGTACTTC | CAISEGDRGHYEQYF
- | TRBJ2-3 | TRBV11-3 | - | TGTGCCAGCAGCACTACAGGGAGCACAGATACGCAGTATTTT | CASSTTGSTDTQYF
- | TRBJ2-7 | TRBV2 | TRBD2 | TGTGCCAGCAGTGACGGACTAGCGGGGACCTACGAGCAGTACTTC | CASSDGLAGTYEQYF
- | TRBJ1-3 | TRBV27 | - | TGTGCCAGCAGTAATACAGGGTATTCTGGAAACACCATATATTTT | CASSNTGYSGNTIYF
- | TRBJ2-2 | TRBV9 | TRBD2 | TGTGCCAGCAGCGTAGTGGGTAGCGGGGGGAACACCGGGGAGCTGTTTTTT | CASSVVGSGGNTGELFF
- | TRBJ2-7 | TRBV6-1 | - | TGTGCCAGCAGTGATGGCGGGGTTGCCTACGAGCAGTACTTC | CASSDGGVAYEQYF
- | TRBJ2-7 | TRBV15 | - | TGTGCCACCAGCAGGCCTCTCCGTGACGGAGGGACCTACGAGCAGTACTTC | CATSRPLRDGGTYEQYF
- | TRBJ2-2 | TRBV9 | TRBD2 | TGTGCCAGCAGCGTAAGGGGCGATAGCGGGGCCGGGGAGCTGTTTTTT | CASSVRGDSGAGELFF